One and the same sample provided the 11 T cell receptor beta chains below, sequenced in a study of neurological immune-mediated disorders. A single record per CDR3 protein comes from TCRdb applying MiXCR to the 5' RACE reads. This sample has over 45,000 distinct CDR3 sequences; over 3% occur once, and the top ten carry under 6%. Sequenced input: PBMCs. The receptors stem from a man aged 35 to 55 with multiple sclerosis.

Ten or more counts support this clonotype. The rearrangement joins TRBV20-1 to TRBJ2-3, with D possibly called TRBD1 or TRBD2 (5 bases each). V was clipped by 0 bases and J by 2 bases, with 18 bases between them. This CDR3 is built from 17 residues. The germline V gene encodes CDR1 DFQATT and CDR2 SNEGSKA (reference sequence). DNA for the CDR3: TGCAGTGCTAGAGATCTGGGGGTAAAGGGTCACACAGATACGCAGTATTTT. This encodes CSARDLGVKGHTDTQYF.

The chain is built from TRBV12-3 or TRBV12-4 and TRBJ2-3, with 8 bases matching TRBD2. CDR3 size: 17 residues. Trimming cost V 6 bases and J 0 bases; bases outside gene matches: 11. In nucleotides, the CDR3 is TGTGCCAGCAGCCCCCTGACAGCGGGGGTGAGCACAGATACGCAGTATTTT. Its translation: CASSPLTAGVSTDTQYF.

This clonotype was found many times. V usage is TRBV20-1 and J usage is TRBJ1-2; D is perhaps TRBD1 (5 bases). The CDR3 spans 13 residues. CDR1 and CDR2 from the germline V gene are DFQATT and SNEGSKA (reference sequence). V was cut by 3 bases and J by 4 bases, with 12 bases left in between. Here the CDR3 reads CSASAGSFYGYTF. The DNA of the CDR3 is TGCAGTGCTAGCGCAGGGTCTTTCTATGGCTACACCTTC.

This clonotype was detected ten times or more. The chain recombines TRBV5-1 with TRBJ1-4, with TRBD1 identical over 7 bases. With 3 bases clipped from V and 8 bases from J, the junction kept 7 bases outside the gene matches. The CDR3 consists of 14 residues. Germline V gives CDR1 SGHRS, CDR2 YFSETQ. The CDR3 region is CASSSPGQPEKLFF. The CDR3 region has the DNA TGCGCCAGCAGCTCTCCGGGACAGCCAGAAAAACTGTTTTTT.

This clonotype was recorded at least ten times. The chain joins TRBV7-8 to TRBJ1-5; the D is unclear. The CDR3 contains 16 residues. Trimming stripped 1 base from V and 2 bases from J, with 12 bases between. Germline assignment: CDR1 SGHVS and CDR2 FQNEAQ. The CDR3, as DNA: TGTGCCAGCAGCTTAGTATCGCGAGACGGCAATCAGCCCCAGCATTTT. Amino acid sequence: CASSLVSRDGNQPQHF.

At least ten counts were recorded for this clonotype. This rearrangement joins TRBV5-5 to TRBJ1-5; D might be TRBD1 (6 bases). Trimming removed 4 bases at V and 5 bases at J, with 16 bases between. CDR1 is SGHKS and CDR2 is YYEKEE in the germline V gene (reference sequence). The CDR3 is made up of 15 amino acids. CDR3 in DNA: TGTGCCAGCAGCCGGTTGGACAGCGAAGATCAGCCCCAGCATTTT. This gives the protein CASSRLDSEDQPQHF.

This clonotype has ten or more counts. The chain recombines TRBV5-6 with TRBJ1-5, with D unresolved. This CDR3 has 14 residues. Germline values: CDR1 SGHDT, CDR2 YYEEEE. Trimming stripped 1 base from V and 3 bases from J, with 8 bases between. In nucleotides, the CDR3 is TGTGCCAGCAGCTTGTGGTGGGACAATCAGCCCCAGCATTTT. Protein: CASSLWWDNQPQHF.

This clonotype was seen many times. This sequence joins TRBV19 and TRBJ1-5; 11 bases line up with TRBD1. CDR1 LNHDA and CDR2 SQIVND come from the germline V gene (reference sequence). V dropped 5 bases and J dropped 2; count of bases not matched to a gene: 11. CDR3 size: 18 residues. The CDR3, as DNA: TGTGCCAGTAGTCGGAGGAGGACAGGGGGCGCCGGCAATCAGCCCCAGCATTTT. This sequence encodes CASSRRRTGGAGNQPQHF.

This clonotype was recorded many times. The CDR3 protein is CASSERGISYNEQFF. The CDR3 DNA follows: TGCGCCAGCAGTGAGCGGGGGATCTCCTACAATGAGCAGTTCTTC. The chain carries TRBV10-2 and TRBJ2-1; tentative D call: TRBD2 (6 bases). V lost 2 bases and J lost 0, with 8 bases in between. The CDR3 totals 15 residues. CDR1 is WSHSY and CDR2 is SAAADI in the germline V gene.

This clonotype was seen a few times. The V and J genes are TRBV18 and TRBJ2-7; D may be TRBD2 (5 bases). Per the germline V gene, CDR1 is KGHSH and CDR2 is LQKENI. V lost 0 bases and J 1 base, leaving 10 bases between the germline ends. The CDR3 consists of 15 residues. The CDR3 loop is CASSPPGRGSYEQYF. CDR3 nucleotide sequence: TGTGCCAGCTCACCACCGGGTCGGGGATCCTACGAGCAGTACTTC.

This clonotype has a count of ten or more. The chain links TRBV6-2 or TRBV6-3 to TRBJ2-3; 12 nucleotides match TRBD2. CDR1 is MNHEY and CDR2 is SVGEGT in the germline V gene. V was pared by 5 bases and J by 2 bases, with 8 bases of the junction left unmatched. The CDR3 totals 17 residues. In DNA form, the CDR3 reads TGTGCCAGCAGTGTGGTAAGGACTAGCGGGAACACAGATACGCAGTATTTT. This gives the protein CASSVVRTSGNTDTQYF.